Below, 19 T cell receptor beta chains from the same sample are listed, as sequenced in a study of blood T cell repertoires in COVID-19 (dated by TCRdb to 2020 to 2021). The library was generated by the immunoSEQ multiplex PCR assay. This is the immuneACCESS table as TCRdb keeps it, with only in-frame sequences that have V and J called. A part of the clones is gone; compared with another copy, unresolved V genes explain less than half, and the rest is unexplained. The sample has approximately 300,000 clones on record, roughly nine tenths of them singletons. Roughly 20% of the sample goes to the ten largest clones. The sequenced sample consisted of PBMCs or T cells enriched from blood (not recorded which). These receptors were taken from a woman between 25 and 40 years old who had recovered from COVID-19.

The chain carries TRBV19 and TRBJ2-1, with D possibly TRBD2 on 6 matching bases. V lost 5 bases, J lost 5 bases, and 13 bases lay in between. Germline assignment: CDR1 LNHDA and CDR2 SQIVND (reference sequence). The CDR3 spans 14 residues. The CDR3 loop reads CASSFRTSNNEQFF. Written as DNA, the CDR3 is TGTGCCAGTAGTTTCCGTACTAGCAACAATGAGCAGTTCTTC.

The rearrangement links TRBV18 to TRBJ1-3; perhaps TRBD1 as D (5 bases). CDR1 and CDR2 from the germline V gene are KGHSH and LQKENI. The CDR3 is 17 residues long. V lost 3 bases to trimming and J lost 0 bases, with 15 bases between them. The CDR3 DNA is TGTGCCAGCTCACCGTCCTCCAGGGTTAGCTCTGGAAACACCATATATTTT. Its translation: CASSPSSRVSSGNTIYF.

The CDR3 loop reads CASSPRENQPQHF. The CDR3 coding sequence is TGTGCCAGCAGCCCACGTGAGAATCAGCCCCAGCATTTT. The rearrangement uses TRBV7-6 and TRBJ1-5; the D is unclear. The CDR3 has 13 residues. Between the trimmed V and J ends, which lost 5 bases and 4 bases, there was a span of 9 bases. From germline, CDR1 is SGHVS and CDR2 FNYEAQ.

The chain recombines TRBV7-8 with TRBJ2-2, with 7 nucleotides matching TRBD2. CDR3 size: 15 residues. The ends lost 5 bases at V and 1 base at J; junction bases unmatched: 4. Per germline, CDR1 SGHVS and CDR2 FQNEAQ. The CDR3 sequence is CASSRGGGNTGELFF. In DNA, the CDR3 is TGTGCCAGCAGCCGCGGGGGAGGGAACACCGGGGAGCTGTTTTTT.

This clone was seen only once. This sequence joins TRBV19 and TRBJ1-1, with D hard to call. V gave up 7 bases and J gave up 4 bases, with 13 bases separating them. CDR1 and CDR2 (germline): LNHDA, SQIVND (reference sequence). CDR3 length: 13 residues. The DNA of the CDR3 is TGTGCCAGTACCCGGGGAGGCCCCACTGAAGCTTTCTTT. Its protein is CASTRGGPTEAFF.

This chain connects TRBV19 to TRBJ2-7; 8 nucleotides line up with TRBD2. This CDR3 region has 18 residues. Germline V gene data show CDR1 as LNHDA and CDR2 as SQIVND (reference sequence). V gave up 6 bases and J gave up 2 bases; unmatched junction bases: 18. CDR3 in DNA: TGTGCCAGTAGCACTACAGGGATCAGCGGGGGCCTCCCCTACGAGCAGTACTTC. Protein sequence: CASSTTGISGGLPYEQYF.

J is TRBJ1-2 and V is TRBV4-1, with 7 bases matching TRBD1. The CDR3 extends over 15 amino acids. The ends lost 2 bases at V and 3 bases at J; junction bases unmatched: 6. Germline V gene data show CDR1 as MGHRA and CDR2 as YSYEKL. The CDR3 region is CASSQPRQGDYGYTF. For the CDR3, the DNA is TGCGCCAGCAGCCAACCTAGACAGGGCGACTATGGCTACACCTTC.

The chain combines TRBV18 with TRBJ1-2; possibly TRBD1 for D (6 bases). V dropped 3 bases and J dropped 6 bases, with 14 bases sitting between them. The length of the CDR3 is 14 residues. Germline CDR1 reads KGHSH; CDR2 reads LQKENI. The CDR3: CASSPSGAQDGYTF. CDR3 nucleotide sequence: TGTGCCAGCTCACCGTCAGGGGCGCAAGATGGCTACACCTTC. The variable domain in full, completed from reference TRBV18 and TRBJ1-2, reads NAGVMQNPRHLVRRRGQEARLRCSPMKGHSHVYWYRQLPEEGLKFMVYLQKENIIDESGMPKERFSAEFPKEGPSILRIQQVVRGDSAAYFCASSPSGAQDGYTFGSGTRLTVV.

The chain joins TRBV4-1 to TRBJ2-1; 13 bases align to TRBD2. The CDR3 has 17 amino acids. Per the germline V gene, CDR1 is MGHRA and CDR2 is YSYEKL. The V segment lost 3 bases and the J segment 3 bases; nucleotides outside the gene matches: 5. The CDR3 here is CASSHQLAGGYYNEQFF. The CDR3 DNA reads as TGCGCCAGCAGCCACCAACTAGCGGGAGGGTACTACAATGAGCAGTTCTTC.

The genes are TRBV5-5 and TRBJ2-3; 12 bases agree with TRBD1. This CDR3 contains 15 residues. With V trimmed by 4 bases and J by 4 bases, 4 bases remained unmatched. Germline CDR1 SGHKS, CDR2 YYEKEE (reference sequence). CDR3 protein: CASSPGQGAPDTQYF. The CDR3 DNA sequence: TGTGCCAGCAGCCCGGGACAGGGGGCACCAGATACGCAGTATTTT.

V and J are TRBV11-3 and TRBJ1-3, with D possibly being TRBD1 (5 bases). Germline-derived CDR1 and CDR2 are SGHNT and YENEEA. V gave up 1 base and J gave up 4 bases, with 14 bases separating them. This CDR3 comprises 16 residues. The CDR3 loop reads CASSLAGNEVGNTIYF. Written as DNA, the CDR3 is TGTGCCAGCAGCTTAGCAGGGAATGAAGTCGGAAACACCATATATTTT.

The V and J genes are TRBV30 and TRBJ2-6; possibly TRBD2 for D (5 bases). The V end lost 5 bases, the J end lost 1 base, and 15 bases lay between the germline ends. The CDR3 runs 16 residues. In germline, CDR1 is GTSNPN, CDR2 SVGIG (reference sequence). The CDR3 nucleotides read TGTGCCTGGGCGGTCGATGGCGGGTCTGGGGCCAACGTCCTGACTTTC. Protein sequence: CAWAVDGGSGANVLTF.

The chain couples TRBV6-2 or TRBV6-3 to TRBJ2-2; 7 bases are shared with TRBD2. The CDR3 contains 17 residues. The V gene end was trimmed by 5 bases and the J gene end by 7 bases; junction bases not matched to a gene: 16. The germline V gene has CDR1 MNHEY and CDR2 SVGEGT. The CDR3 sequence is CASSPRSGTGVIGELFF. CDR3 in DNA: TGTGCCAGCAGTCCCCGCAGCGGGACGGGGGTGATCGGGGAGCTGTTTTTT.

The chain has TRBV6-5 and TRBJ2-7; D may be TRBD2 (6 bases). Between the trimmed V and J ends, which lost 6 bases and 5 bases, there was a span of 17 bases. The CDR3 has 14 amino acids. The germline gives CDR1 MNHEY, CDR2 SVGAGI. This chain's CDR3 is CASSPRGGVDEQYF. DNA for the CDR3: TGTGCCAGCAGCCCGCGTGGCGGGGTTGACGAGCAGTACTTC.

This clone was picked up a small number of times. The V call is TRBV21-1, the J call TRBJ1-5. TRBV21-1 is a pseudogene. The CDR3 contains 14 residues. Here the CDR3 DNA reads TGTGCCAGCAGCAGGAGAGATAGCAATCAGCCCCAGCATTTT. Its translation: CASSRRDSNQPQHF.

This chain connects TRBV7-2 to TRBJ1-2, with 7 bases that match TRBD1. This CDR3 spans 14 amino acids. V lost 0 bases, J lost 8 bases, and 6 bases stayed unmatched. The germline V gene has CDR1 SGHTA and CDR2 FQGNSA. The DNA of the CDR3 is TGTGCCAGCAGCTTAGCGGGGACAGTTCGGGGCTACACCTTC. Translating it yields CASSLAGTVRGYTF.

The chain carries TRBV7-6 and TRBJ2-7; D may be TRBD1 (6 bases). CDR1 is SGHVS, CDR2 FNYEAQ, per germline. The CDR3 is made up of 14 amino acids. V was pared by 5 bases and J by 9 bases, with 20 bases between. CDR3 sequence: CASSRTGLGSGQYF. DNA of the CDR3: TGTGCCAGCAGCCGCACAGGGTTGGGGTCTGGGCAGTACTTC.

This CDR3 reads CATSRDPGEPQHF. In DNA form, the CDR3 reads TGTGCCACCAGCAGAGATCCGGGGGAGCCCCAGCATTTT. The chain carries TRBV15 and TRBJ1-5; the D gene is possibly TRBD1 (5 bases). The CDR3 runs to 13 residues. Germline V gene data show CDR1 as LNHNV and CDR2 as YYDKDF (reference sequence). Trimming stripped 0 bases from V and 8 bases from J, with 8 bases between.

The gene calls are TRBV2 and TRBJ2-3, with 8 nucleotides matching TRBD2. Trimming removed 3 bases from V and 4 bases from J; junction bases left unmatched: 9. Germline V lookup: CDR1 SNHLY, CDR2 FYNNEI. This CDR3 is built from 16 residues. The DNA of the CDR3 is TGTGCCAGCAGTGATTTCGCTAGCGGGCTAGCAGATACGCAGTATTTT. The encoded protein is CASSDFASGLADTQYF. Filled out from reference TRBV2 and TRBJ2-3, the complete variable domain reads EPEVTQTPSHQVTQMGQEVILRCVPISNHLYFYWYRQILGQKVEFLVSFYNNEISEKSEIFDDQFSVERPDGSNFTLKIRSTKLEDSAMYFCASSDFASGLADTQYFGPGTRLTVL.